The present TCR beta chain was sequenced within a study of shared clonotypes between healthy human individuals. In the authors' workflow: In the immunoSEQ data, sequences were junction-only and lacked quality scores, so filtering differed. Assay: immunoSEQ multiplex PCR; the TCRdb copy retains only in-frame clones and omits some. V and J calls and clone size follow that table, whereas D and trimming were derived from the DNA. This sample yields about 1,800,000 clones, of which roughly 94% are seen a single time; around 1.2% belongs to the top ten. CD45RO negativity and positive selection for CCR7 defined naive CD8 cells, a population that excluded terminally differentiated effector memory CD45RA+ cells. Healthy HIV-negative adults with no recent acute infections or vaccinations were recruited as donors. Germline CDR1 reads MNHNS; CDR2 reads SASEGT. V gave up 3 bases and J gave up 1 base; unmatched junction bases: 6. This CDR3 spans 16 amino acids.

This chain uses TRBV6-1 with TRBJ1-1; TRBD1 matches 9 bases. This TCR derives from a young man in good health. The sequenced sample consisted of naive CD8+ T cells sorted from blood. CDR3 amino acids: CASSEPWTGANTEAFF. The CDR3 DNA reads as TGTGCCAGCAGTGAGCCTTGGACAGGGGCGAACACTGAAGCTTTCTTT.